This is a list of T cell receptor beta chains from one sample in a study. One entry per CDR3 protein, called by TCRdb with MiXCR from the 5' RACE reads. The sample yields some 40,000 distinct CDR3 sequences, roughly 22% seen once. Material: Tregs sorted from a lymph node. The receptor source for this set is a female donor with breast cancer. Each CDR3 is given with its conserved first and last residue. A D gene is named only where the DNA matches it firmly. Some rows mark clone size as missing; the rest say once, few, many or name a class of expanded clone.

v_gene: TRBV2
j_gene: TRBJ2-3
abundance: many
d_gene: TRBD2
CDR3nt: TGTGCCAGCCGCTTGACTAGCGCTAGCGCAGATACGCAGTATTTT
CDR3aa: CASRLTSASADTQYF

v_gene: TRBV20-1
j_gene: TRBJ2-7
abundance: few
d_gene: NA
CDR3nt: TGCAGTGCCCAACAGGGCGTATTGGGATACGAGCAGTACTTC
CDR3aa: CSAQQGVLGYEQYF

v_gene: TRBV10-3
j_gene: TRBJ2-6
abundance: few
d_gene: NA
CDR3nt: TGTGCCAGCACTAATCCGGCAGGGTCCCATTTAGGGGCCAACGTCCTGACTTTC
CDR3aa: CASTNPAGSHLGANVLTF

v_gene: TRBV4-1
j_gene: TRBJ2-7
abundance: NA
d_gene: TRBD2
CDR3nt: TGCGCCAGCAGCCAAGAATATCGGGAGGCCGCCTACGAGCAGTACTTC
CDR3aa: CASSQEYREAAYEQYF

v_gene: TRBV20-1
j_gene: TRBJ2-7
abundance: many
d_gene: NA
CDR3nt: TGCAGTGCTTGGGGGAGGGGGGGAAACTCCTACGAGCAGTACTTC
CDR3aa: CSAWGRGGNSYEQYF

v_gene: TRBV27
j_gene: TRBJ2-7
abundance: NA
d_gene: TRBD2
CDR3nt: TGTGCCAGCAGTTTGACTAGCGGGAGTTTCGGGCAGTACTTC
CDR3aa: CASSLTSGSFGQYF

v_gene: TRBV12-3/TRBV12-4
j_gene: TRBJ1-4
abundance: many
d_gene: TRBD1
CDR3nt: TGTGCCAGCAGTGAGACAGGGGGCGAAAAACTGTTTTTT
CDR3aa: CASSETGGEKLFF

v_gene: TRBV7-2
j_gene: TRBJ1-2
abundance: NA
d_gene: NA
CDR3nt: TGTGCCAGCACCCCTCCCGGAGGAGGCTATGGCTACACCTTC
CDR3aa: CASTPPGGGYGYTF

v_gene: TRBV5-1
j_gene: TRBJ1-1
abundance: few
d_gene: TRBD1
CDR3nt: TGCGCCAGCAGCGGGACAGGGGGCGCCGTGACTGAAGCTTTCTTT
CDR3aa: CASSGTGGAVTEAFF

v_gene: TRBV12-3/TRBV12-4
j_gene: TRBJ2-1
abundance: NA
d_gene: NA
CDR3nt: TGTGCCAGCAGTCCACCGGGGTACCGGGATGAGCAGTTCTTC
CDR3aa: CASSPPGYRDEQFF

v_gene: TRBV5-5
j_gene: TRBJ2-7
abundance: NA
d_gene: NA
CDR3nt: TGTGCCAGCAGCTTGACAGGGCCCTACGAGCAGTACTTC
CDR3aa: CASSLTGPYEQYF

v_gene: TRBV9
j_gene: TRBJ2-3
abundance: many
d_gene: TRBD2
CDR3nt: TGTGCCAGCAGCGTTGATTTAGCGGGGGCCACAGATACGCAGTATTTT
CDR3aa: CASSVDLAGATDTQYF

v_gene: TRBV10-3
j_gene: TRBJ2-3
abundance: many
d_gene: TRBD2
CDR3nt: TGTGCCATCAGGTTGGAGCGGGAGTTAGATACGCAGTATTTT
CDR3aa: CAIRLERELDTQYF

v_gene: TRBV20-1
j_gene: TRBJ2-4
abundance: NA
d_gene: NA
CDR3nt: TGCAGTGCTAGAAGCCCTAGGAGGGCCAGCAAAAACATTCAGTACTTC
CDR3aa: CSARSPRRASKNIQYF

v_gene: TRBV4-1
j_gene: TRBJ2-7
abundance: many
d_gene: NA
CDR3nt: TGCGCCAGCAGCCAAGTGGGGCTCGGAGACGGGATCTACGAGCAGTACTTC
CDR3aa: CASSQVGLGDGIYEQYF

v_gene: TRBV5-1
j_gene: TRBJ2-7
abundance: few
d_gene: NA
CDR3nt: TGCGCCAGCAGCTCAACTCCTGACTCCTACGAGCAGTACTTC
CDR3aa: CASSSTPDSYEQYF

v_gene: TRBV7-2
j_gene: TRBJ2-7
abundance: few
d_gene: TRBD2
CDR3nt: TGTGCCAGCAGCACGTGGCGACTAGCGGGAGGGTCGGCCTACGAGCAGTACTTC
CDR3aa: CASSTWRLAGGSAYEQYF

v_gene: TRBV2
j_gene: TRBJ2-5
abundance: NA
d_gene: NA
CDR3nt: TGTGCCAGCACTTTGGGGGAGACCCAGTACTTC
CDR3aa: CASTLGETQYF

v_gene: TRBV27
j_gene: TRBJ2-6
abundance: many
d_gene: NA
CDR3nt: TGTGCCACCTCCCGGGCCAACGTCCTGACTTTC
CDR3aa: CATSRANVLTF

v_gene: TRBV5-4
j_gene: TRBJ2-1
abundance: many
d_gene: NA
CDR3nt: TGTGCCAGCAGCGCCTTAGGACTGAGCTCCTACAATGAGCAGTTCTTC
CDR3aa: CASSALGLSSYNEQFF

v_gene: TRBV12-3/TRBV12-4
j_gene: TRBJ2-7
abundance: many
d_gene: NA
CDR3nt: TGTGCCAGCAGTTTGTTGGGGAACGAGCAGTACTTC
CDR3aa: CASSLLGNEQYF

v_gene: TRBV7-8
j_gene: TRBJ2-1
abundance: many
d_gene: TRBD2
CDR3nt: TGTGCCAGCAGCTTAAGGACCCCTGGCCGGCGGGAGAATGAGCAGTTCTTC
CDR3aa: CASSLRTPGRRENEQFF

v_gene: TRBV7-6
j_gene: TRBJ2-1
abundance: few
d_gene: NA
CDR3nt: TGTGCCAGCAGCTTAGGGATCTACAATGAGCAGTTCTTC
CDR3aa: CASSLGIYNEQFF

v_gene: TRBV29-1
j_gene: TRBJ2-5
abundance: many
d_gene: NA
CDR3nt: TGCAGCGTTGAAAGCCCAGGGGAAAGTTGGACCCAGTACTTC
CDR3aa: CSVESPGESWTQYF

v_gene: TRBV15
j_gene: TRBJ2-3
abundance: NA
d_gene: TRBD2
CDR3nt: TGTGCCACCAGCAGAGATCTTACTAGCGGGAATGCAGATACGCAGTATTTT
CDR3aa: CATSRDLTSGNADTQYF

v_gene: TRBV9
j_gene: TRBJ2-2
abundance: medium-sized
d_gene: NA
CDR3nt: TGTGCCAGCAGCCTTACTGGGAACACCGGGGAGCTGTTTTTT
CDR3aa: CASSLTGNTGELFF

v_gene: TRBV7-2
j_gene: TRBJ2-7
abundance: NA
d_gene: NA
CDR3nt: TGTGCCAGCATCGTGGGCAACACCTACGAGCAGTACTTC
CDR3aa: CASIVGNTYEQYF

v_gene: TRBV4-2
j_gene: TRBJ2-3
abundance: NA
d_gene: TRBD2
CDR3nt: TGTGCCAGCAGCCAAGCTTCCTCGACTAGCGGTTGGCCAGATACGCAGTATTTT
CDR3aa: CASSQASSTSGWPDTQYF

v_gene: TRBV7-9
j_gene: TRBJ2-2
abundance: NA
d_gene: NA
CDR3nt: TGTGCCAGCAGCTTGGGCAGGGATTATACCGGGGAGCTGTTTTTT
CDR3aa: CASSLGRDYTGELFF

v_gene: TRBV29-1
j_gene: TRBJ2-1
abundance: NA
d_gene: TRBD2
CDR3nt: TGCAGCGTTGATGGGACTAGCGGGACGAATGAGCAGTTCTTC
CDR3aa: CSVDGTSGTNEQFF

v_gene: TRBV7-2
j_gene: TRBJ2-1
abundance: NA
d_gene: NA
CDR3nt: TGTGCCAGCAGCCCCCCCACCTACAATGAGCAGTTCTTC
CDR3aa: CASSPPTYNEQFF

v_gene: TRBV28
j_gene: TRBJ2-6
abundance: many
d_gene: NA
CDR3nt: TGTGCCAGCACCTCGATCTTATACAGGACCGATACCCATGGGGCCAACGTCCTGACTTTC
CDR3aa: CASTSILYRTDTHGANVLTF

v_gene: TRBV9
j_gene: TRBJ2-5
abundance: many
d_gene: TRBD2
CDR3nt: TGTGCCAGCAGCTCCCCGAGAGGAGCGGGACTCCAAGAGACCCAGTACTTC
CDR3aa: CASSSPRGAGLQETQYF